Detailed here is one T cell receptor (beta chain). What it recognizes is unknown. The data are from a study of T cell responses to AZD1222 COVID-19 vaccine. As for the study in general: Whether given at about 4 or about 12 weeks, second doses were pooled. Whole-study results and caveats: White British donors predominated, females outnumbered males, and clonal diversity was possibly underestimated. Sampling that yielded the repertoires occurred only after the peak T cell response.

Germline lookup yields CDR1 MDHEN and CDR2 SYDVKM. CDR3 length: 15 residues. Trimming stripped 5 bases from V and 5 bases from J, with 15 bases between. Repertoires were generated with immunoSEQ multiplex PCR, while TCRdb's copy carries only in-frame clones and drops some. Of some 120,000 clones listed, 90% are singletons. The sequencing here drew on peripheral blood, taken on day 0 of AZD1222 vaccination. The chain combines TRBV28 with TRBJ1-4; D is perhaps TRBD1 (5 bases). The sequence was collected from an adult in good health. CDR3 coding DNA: TGTGCCAGCAGTCCCTGGGGGAGGGTCAATGAAAAACTGTTTTTT. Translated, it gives CASSPWGRVNEKLFF. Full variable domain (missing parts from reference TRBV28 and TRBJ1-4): DVKVTQSSRYLVKRTGEKVFLECVQDMDHENMFWYRQDPGLGLRLIYFSYDVKMKEKGDIPEGYSVSREKKERFSLILESASTNQTSMYLCASSPWGRVNEKLFFGSGTQLSVL.